This T cell receptor (beta chain) was identified in a study of cytomegalovirus exposure and HLA in healthy donors. Study-wide results and caveats: Researchers catalogued some 160 TCR beta chains as cytomegalovirus-associated. TCR beta sequences numbering 15,000 to 20,000 were associated with HLA alleles at 0.05 false discovery rate in a later analysis. Highly shared sequence variants in one cluster were likely a sequencing artifact. In a later analysis, most CMV-associated TCR beta chains appeared HLA-restricted.

With respect to this clone: The antigen is unknown.

Researchers ran the PCR with 60 Vbeta and 13 Jbeta primers. Sequencing was performed with immunoSEQ multiplex PCR; in TCRdb, only in-frame clones are kept and a portion is missing. The sample has approximately 160,000 clones; roughly two thirds are singletons. V shed 0 bases, J shed 4 bases, and the junction held 9 bases outside the gene matches. Germline CDR1 and CDR2: MGHRA and YSYEKL. The CDR3 is made up of 17 amino acids. The clonotype originates from a woman between 18 and 30 years old in good health and CMV-seropositive. V gene TRBV4-1 combines with J gene TRBJ2-7, with 10 bases aligning to TRBD1. Sequenced input: PBMCs. The CDR3 sequence is CASSQDPLGGQGYEQYF. CDR3 bases: TGCGCCAGCAGCCAAGACCCGCTCGGGGGACAGGGGTACGAGCAGTACTTC.